The T cell receptor beta chain described here comes from a study of T-cell memory formation after mild COVID-19. About the study: The TCR clusters were mostly specific to one donor.

Study-wide results and caveats: CM and EM subsets held most contracting CD4+ clones; EMRA held CD8+ ones.

This clonotype was observed many times. The antigen is unknown. CDR1 and CDR2 from the germline V gene are SGHRS and YFSETQ. V dropped 0 bases and J dropped 8; count of bases not matched to a gene: 6. The CDR3 has 15 amino acids. 5'RACE with constant-segment primers yielded barcoded, UMI-tagged TCR alpha and TCR beta cDNA libraries. TCRdb re-derived calls from the 5' RACE reads in MiXCR, one entry per CDR3 protein. Of around 200,000 distinct CDR3 sequences listed, 9.5% are singletons. The receptor was isolated from a young man who had mild COVID-19 (a few samples of this study predate the infection). Cell type and time point are not known. The sample was PBMCs or a T cell subset sorted from them (not recorded which). The chain combines TRBV5-1 with TRBJ1-2; 11 nucleotides agree with TRBD1. CDR3 protein: CASSLAGTGGEGYTF. The CDR3 region has the DNA TGCGCCAGCAGCTTGGCCGGGACAGGGGGGGAAGGCTACACCTTC.